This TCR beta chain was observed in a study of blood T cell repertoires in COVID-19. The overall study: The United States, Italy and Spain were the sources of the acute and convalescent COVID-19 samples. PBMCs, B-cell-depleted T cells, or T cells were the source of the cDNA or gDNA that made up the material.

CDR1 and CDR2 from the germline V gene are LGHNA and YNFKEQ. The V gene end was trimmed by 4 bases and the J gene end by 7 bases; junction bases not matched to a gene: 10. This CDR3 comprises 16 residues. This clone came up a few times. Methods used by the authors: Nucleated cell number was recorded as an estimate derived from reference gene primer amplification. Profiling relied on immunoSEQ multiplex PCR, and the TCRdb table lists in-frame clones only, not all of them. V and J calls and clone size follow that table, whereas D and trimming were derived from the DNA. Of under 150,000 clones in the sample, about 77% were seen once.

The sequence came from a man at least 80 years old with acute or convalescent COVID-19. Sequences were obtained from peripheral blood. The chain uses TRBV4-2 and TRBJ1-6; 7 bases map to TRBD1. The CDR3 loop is CASSLSAGQMNSPLHF. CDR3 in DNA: TGTGCCAGCAGCCTAAGTGCGGGACAGATGAATTCACCCCTCCACTTT.